A selection of T cell receptor beta chains follows, all from one sample in a study of OX40 agonist ivuxolimab in advanced cancers. Clones were sequenced by immunoSEQ multiplex PCR, and TCRdb holds only the in-frame ones, with some missing. The table records about 66,000 clones, about three quarters of them present only once. Material: CD4+ or CD8+ T cells sorted from blood, obtained in a trial of the OX40 agonist ivuxolimab. The receptors derive from an adult with an advanced solid tumor such as melanoma, head and neck, liver or kidney cancer. CDR3s include the opening cysteine and the closing phenylalanine or tryptophan. The D gene is left open where the match is weak. A row's size may be missing; if present it is once, few, many or a size class.

TRBJ2-3 | 14 | - | - | TRBV6-5 | CASSYNRAKDTQYF | TGTGCCAGCAGTTATAATAGGGCTAAAGATACGCAGTATTTT
TRBJ1-1 | 14 | - | - | TRBV5-1 | CASSFPSSNTEAFF | TGCGCCAGCAGCTTTCCCAGTTCGAACACTGAAGCTTTCTTT
TRBJ2-7 | 14 | - | once | TRBV2 | CASRVGGIGYEQYF | TGTGCCAGCAGGGTGGGGGGCATCGGGTACGAGCAGTACTTC
TRBJ2-1 | 15 | TRBD2 | - | TRBV2 | CASSERRERRAEQFF | TGTGCCAGCAGTGAGAGGCGGGAGCGTCGGGCTGAGCAGTTCTTC
TRBJ2-2 | 14 | TRBD2 | - | TRBV5-1 | CASAGTRFTGELFF | TGCGCCAGCGCTGGGACTAGGTTTACCGGGGAGCTGTTTTTT
TRBJ2-5 | 14 | - | - | TRBV2 | CASSEGPNQETQYF | TGTGCCAGCAGTGAAGGGCCCAATCAAGAGACCCAGTACTTC
TRBJ2-1 | 15 | - | - | TRBV28 | CASSPIQGPYNEQFF | TGTGCCAGCAGCCCCATTCAAGGCCCCTACAATGAGCAGTTCTTC
TRBJ2-7 | 17 | - | - | TRBV10-3 | CAISERDYGGFSYEQYF | TGTGCCATCAGTGAGCGGGATTATGGGGGATTCTCCTACGAGCAGTACTTC
TRBJ2-2 | 15 | - | - | TRBV5-4 | CASSRMSDNTGELFF | TGTGCCAGCAGCCGAATGAGCGACAACACCGGGGAGCTGTTTTTT
TRBJ2-3 | 15 | TRBD2 | - | TRBV5-1 | CASSFAGGLTDTQYF | TGCGCCAGCAGCTTCGCGGGGGGACTCACAGATACGCAGTATTTT
TRBJ2-7 | 14 | TRBD1 | - | TRBV6-1 | CASGVTGVTYEQYF | TGTGCCAGCGGCGTGACAGGGGTAACCTACGAGCAGTACTTC
TRBJ2-1 | 15 | TRBD2 | - | TRBV27 | CASSFLAGGVGEQFF | TGTGCCAGCAGTTTTTTGGCGGGAGGGGTCGGTGAGCAGTTCTTC
TRBJ1-5 | 15 | - | - | TRBV6-1 | CASSELTDSNQPQHF | TGTGCCAGCAGCGAACTGACAGATAGCAATCAGCCCCAGCATTTT
TRBJ1-1 | 16 | - | many | TRBV16 | CASSPPTTQGNTEAFF | TGTGCCAGCAGCCCGCCGACGACACAGGGAAACACTGAAGCTTTCTTT
TRBJ2-6 | 16 | - | - | TRBV7-9 | CASSLVWVAGANVLTF | TGTGCCAGCAGCTTAGTATGGGTAGCTGGGGCCAACGTCCTGACTTTC
TRBJ2-7 | 16 | - | - | TRBV19 | CASSTKTAESSYEQYF | TGTGCCAGTAGTACCAAAACAGCGGAGAGCTCCTACGAGCAGTACTTC
TRBJ2-3 | 12 | - | - | TRBV11-2 | CASSFFFDTQYF | TGTGCCAGCAGCTTCTTCTTCGATACGCAGTATTTT
TRBJ2-1 | 10 | - | - | TRBV11-2 | CASSYNEQFF | TGTGCCAGCAGCTACAATGAGCAGTTCTTC
TRBJ1-3 | 15 | - | - | TRBV7-3 | CASSLDGQAGNTIYF | TGTGCCAGCAGCCTGGACGGACAAGCTGGAAACACCATATATTTT
TRBJ2-5 | 12 | - | - | TRBV14 | CASSQEQGGQYF | TGTGCCAGCAGCCAAGAACAGGGCGGGCAGTACTTC
TRBJ1-4 | 12 | - | - | TRBV5-5 | CASKAGQEKLFF | TGTGCCAGCAAGGCGGGGCAGGAAAAACTGTTTTTT
TRBJ2-3 | 16 | - | - | TRBV28 | CASSTMGEGPTDTQYF | TGTGCCAGCAGTACCATGGGGGAAGGGCCCACAGATACGCAGTATTTT
TRBJ2-7 | 14 | TRBD2 | - | TRBV5-8 | CASNLAGGVIGQYF | TGTGCCAGCAACTTAGCGGGAGGGGTTATAGGGCAGTACTTC
TRBJ2-2 | 14 | - | - | TRBV5-1 | CASSLDEGTGELFF | TGCGCCAGCAGCTTGGATGAGGGTACCGGGGAGCTGTTTTTT
TRBJ1-4 | 18 | - | - | TRBV4-1 | CASSQESAYRTVTEKLFF | TGCGCCAGCAGCCAAGAATCCGCCTATAGGACAGTGACCGAAAAACTGTTTTTT